Listed here is a single T cell receptor beta chain. This clonotype was recorded many times. What antigen it recognizes has not been identified. Base quality data are lacking; no much larger clone is found one base away. This specimen belongs to a study of early T cells in non-severe SARS-CoV-2 infection (TCRdb year 2021). For the study in its entirety: Bulk RNA from unsorted whole blood was used for TCR sequencing, so alpha and beta chains could not be paired.

The study was a case-control design nested within a healthcare worker cohort in London, UK, with weekly nasopharyngeal swab PCR tests and blood sampling. Healthcare workers were recruited between 23 and 31 March 2020, during the week of the UK lockdown, and were followed weekly for up to roughly 15 weeks. The library relied on 5' RACE. The sequencer was a NextSeq 500. In the TCR library protocol, unique molecular identifiers were attached to individual cDNA molecules to correct for PCR bias and sequencing error. Sequencing covered both TCR alpha and beta chains, and within each sample the abundances of alpha and beta sequences were tightly co-correlated. Concerning the study's data processing: Decombinator V4 was used to annotate TCR sequences for V gene, J gene and CDR3. Expanded TCRs were defined as changing significantly between any two time points under a Poisson model with p below 0.0001. TCR abundances were normalised to the total number of TCRs sequenced per sample and were expressed as counts per million. MAIT TCRs were defined by TRAV1-2 paired with TRAJ12, TRAJ20 or TRAJ33, and iNKT TCRs by TRAV10 paired with TRAJ18. VDJdb, accessed on 1 November 2021, was searched for TCRs annotated for CMV, EBV and SARS-CoV-2, and TCRs annotated for more than one antigen were excluded. TCRdb reworked the public reads: Q25 trimming with fastp, MiXCR clone assembly, productive beta chains retained. Rows are unified per CDR3 protein, each entry keeping the most common DNA and genes. Here the V and J calls rest on TCRdb's processing, not on the authors' analysis. Present in this sample are 87,000 or so distinct CDR3 sequences, approximately 13% of which were seen just once. The ten biggest clones cover approximately 7% of the sample.

The CDR3 goes from the cysteine to the phenylalanine over 13 residues. The kept DNA is CDR3 alone, 39 bases in frame from the first base. V drops 4 bases and J drops 3 bases, leaving 7 bases in between. The germline V gene encodes CDR1 PRHDT and CDR2 FYEKMQ (reference sequence). The research as a whole found: VDJdb matching was skewed toward anti-spike CD8 responses and likely underestimated virus-specific expansions, missing private and CD4 specificities.

The chain was built from TRBV13 and TRBJ2-1; a weak D assignment points to TRBD1 (6 bases agree). Sequenced input: whole blood. The receptor comes from an adult who was a healthcare worker with PCR-confirmed SARS-CoV-2 infection or an uninfected control (not recorded which). CDR3 region: CASSWDNYNEQFF. The sequence in DNA is TGTGCCAGCAGCTGGGACAACTACAATGAGCAGTTCTTC.